The 10 T cell receptor beta chains given below trace back to one sample, sequenced in a study of T cells expressing NK-cell markers. With the 5' RACE reads reprocessed, TCRdb shows one record per CDR3 protein and no DNA. The listing contains some 340,000 distinct CDR3 sequences. Sequenced input: blood T cells: a sorted CD56 or NKG2C T cell subset, CD4+ or CD8+ T cells, or bulk PBMC T cells (not recorded which). The receptors here all came from a man between 18 and 69 years old in good health.

The chain employs TRBV14 and TRBJ2-3; TCRdb's D gene call, TRBD1, goes unchecked for lack of DNA. The germline gives CDR1 SGHDN, CDR2 FVKESK. This CDR3 is 13 amino acids long. CDR3 sequence: CASKAGARGTQYF.

The chain employs TRBV19 and TRBJ2-4; TCRdb's assignment of TRBD1 cannot be checked, as there is no DNA. Germline CDR1 LNHDA, CDR2 SQIVND (reference sequence). The CDR3 covers 15 residues. CDR3 protein: CASRYRGTHTHIQYF.

The chain employs TRBV2 and TRBJ2-1; TCRdb picks TRBD1, but there is no DNA to check that call. This CDR3 has 16 residues. CDR1 and CDR2 (germline): SNHLY, FYNNEI. CDR3 sequence: CASSTRDSSSYNEQFF.

This rearrangement joins TRBV5-1 to TRBJ2-3; the TRBD2 assignment by TCRdb is unverifiable without DNA. The CDR3 contains 16 residues. CDR1 is SGHRS, CDR2 YFSETQ, per germline. This CDR3 reads CASSLLVRTSTDTQYF. The full variable domain, in which reference TRBV5-1 and TRBJ2-3 provide the parts outside the CDR3, is KAGVTQTPRYLIKTRGQQVTLSCSPISGHRSVSWYQQTPGQGLQFLFEYFSETQRNKGNFPGRFSGRQFSNSRSEMNVSTLELGDSALYLCASSLLVRTSTDTQYFGPGTRLTVL.

The chain has TRBV5-5 and TRBJ2-7. Germline CDR1 and CDR2: SGHKS and YYEKEE (reference sequence). This CDR3 contains 16 residues. The CDR3 sequence: CASSLGLKAGTYEQYF.

The chain combines TRBV7-9 with TRBJ2-2; absent DNA, TCRdb's TRBD2 call cannot be checked. Per the germline V gene, CDR1 is SEHNR and CDR2 is FQNEAQ (reference sequence). This CDR3 contains 14 residues. This CDR3 reads CANGEAGSTGELFF.

V usage is TRBV7-9 and J usage is TRBJ2-1; absent DNA, TCRdb's TRBD2 call cannot be checked. CDR1 and CDR2 from the germline V gene are SEHNR and FQNEAQ (reference sequence). CDR3 length: 14 residues. Here the CDR3 reads CASSLLDLAGGRFF.

The rearrangement links TRBV18 to TRBJ1-1; TCRdb's D call, TRBD1, is unchecked because there is no DNA. The CDR3 length is 14 residues. CDR1 KGHSH and CDR2 LQKENI come from the germline V gene. This CDR3 is CASSPFTGRTEAFF.

The V gene is TRBV5-5, the J gene TRBJ2-7; TCRdb lists TRBD2, though no DNA is available to test this call. CDR3 length equals 13 residues. Germline-derived CDR1 and CDR2 are SGHKS and YYEKEE (reference sequence). The CDR3 protein is CASSIGPSREQYF. Full variable domain (outside the CDR3, taken from reference TRBV5-5 and TRBJ2-7): DAGVTQSPTHLIKTRGQQVTLRCSPISGHKSVSWYQQVLGQGPQFIFQYYEKEERGRGNFPDRFSARQFPNYSSELNVNALLLGDSALYLCASSIGPSREQYFGPGTRLTVT.

The rearrangement uses TRBV7-9 and TRBJ2-7; TCRdb outputs TRBD1, but without DNA this stays unchecked. This CDR3 is built from 16 residues. Germline CDR1 is SEHNR and CDR2 is FQNEAQ (reference sequence). The CDR3 sequence is CASSLATGQGSYEQYF.